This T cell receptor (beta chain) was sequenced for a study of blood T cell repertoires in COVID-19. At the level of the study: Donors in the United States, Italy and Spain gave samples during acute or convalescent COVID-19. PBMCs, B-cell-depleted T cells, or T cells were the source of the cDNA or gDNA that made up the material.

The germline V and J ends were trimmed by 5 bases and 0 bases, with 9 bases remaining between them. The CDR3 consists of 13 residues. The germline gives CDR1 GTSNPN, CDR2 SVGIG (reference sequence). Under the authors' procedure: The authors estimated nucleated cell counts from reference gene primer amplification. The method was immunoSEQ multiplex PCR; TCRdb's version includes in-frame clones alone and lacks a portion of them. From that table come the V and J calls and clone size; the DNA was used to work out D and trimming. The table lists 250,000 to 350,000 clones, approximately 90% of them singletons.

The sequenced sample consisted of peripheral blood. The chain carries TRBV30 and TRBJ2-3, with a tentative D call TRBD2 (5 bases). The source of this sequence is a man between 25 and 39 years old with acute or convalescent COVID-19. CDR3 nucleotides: TGTGCCTGGGACTACCGGAGCACAGATACGCAGTATTTT. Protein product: CAWDYRSTDTQYF.